One sample yielded the 20 T cell receptor beta chains listed below, sequenced in a study of T cell responses to AZD1222 COVID-19 vaccine. TCRdb's copy holds only in-frame clones and misses some; the assay was immunoSEQ multiplex PCR. This sample has 110,000 to 150,000 clones; around 89% occur once, and the top ten carry around 4.7%. Sequencing used peripheral blood, obtained on day 0 of AZD1222 vaccination. Receptor source: an adult in good health.

This clone was seen a few times. The chain carries TRBV12-5 and TRBJ2-1; TRBD1 agrees at 9 bases. CDR3 length equals 16 residues. The trim removed 1 base at V and 4 bases at J, leaving 5 bases unmatched. CDR1 is LGHNT and CDR2 is FRNRAP in the germline V gene. DNA for the CDR3: TGTGCTAGTGGTTTGGCGGGACAGGGCTCTTACAATGAGCAGTTCTTC. Its translation: CASGLAGQGSYNEQFF.

The chain is built from TRBV25-1 and TRBJ1-4; perhaps TRBD1 as D (6 bases). Germline CDR1 is MGHDK and CDR2 is SYGVNS. Trimming stripped 4 bases from V and 4 bases from J, with 19 bases between. This CDR3 is 17 amino acids long. This CDR3 reads CASSAYKGQSLNEKLFF. The CDR3 region has the DNA TGTGCCAGCAGTGCGTATAAAGGACAGAGTCTTAATGAAAAACTGTTTTTT.

The chain is built from TRBV5-4 and TRBJ1-1; tentative D call: TRBD1 (6 bases). The CDR3 length is 15 residues. Per germline, CDR1 SGHNT and CDR2 YYREEE (reference sequence). With 0 bases removed from V and 5 bases from J, the gap between germline ends came to 14 bases. The CDR3 loop is CASSLVKRGTTEAFF. Here the CDR3 DNA reads TGTGCCAGCAGCTTGGTCAAAAGGGGGACAACTGAAGCTTTCTTT. Full variable domain (missing parts from reference TRBV5-4 and TRBJ1-1): ETGVTQSPTHLIKTRGQQVTLRCSSQSGHNTVSWYQQALGQGPQFIFQYYREEENGRGNFPPRFSGLQFPNYSSELNVNALELDDSALYLCASSLVKRGTTEAFFGQGTRLTVV.

The rearrangement joins TRBV12-5 to TRBJ2-5, with a possible D match to TRBD1 (5 bases). V lost 5 bases, J lost 5 bases, and 15 bases lay in between. Germline CDR1 is LGHNT and CDR2 is FRNRAP. This CDR3 spans 14 amino acids. The CDR3 DNA sequence: TGTGCTAGTGGTCCCCCAGCAGGGCGGGAGACCCAGTACTTC. This sequence encodes CASGPPAGRETQYF.

CDR3 sequence reads: CASSENKGVEQPQHF. The CDR3, as DNA: TGTGCCAGCAGTGAGAATAAGGGTGTAGAGCAGCCCCAGCATTTT. The chain combines TRBV6-1 with TRBJ1-5; no clear D gene. The germline gives CDR1 MNHNS, CDR2 SASEGT. This CDR3 has 15 amino acids. Trimming pared 3 bases from V and 7 bases from J, leaving 16 bases between.

The rearrangement joins TRBV4-2 to TRBJ2-3; 8 bases agree with TRBD1. This CDR3 has 14 residues. Per germline, CDR1 LGHNA and CDR2 YNFKEQ. V lost 4 bases and J lost 6; bases outside the gene matches: 6. This CDR3 is CASSRGTGVDTQYF. DNA of the CDR3: TGTGCCAGCAGCCGAGGGACAGGAGTGGATACGCAGTATTTT.

This rearrangement joins TRBV5-1 to TRBJ2-5, with D maybe TRBD1 (5 bases). CDR1 SGHRS and CDR2 YFSETQ come from the germline V gene. The CDR3 contains 15 residues. With 3 bases removed from V and 3 bases from J, the gap between germline ends came to 15 bases. Here the CDR3 DNA reads TGCGCCAGCAGCTCGACAGCCAGATCGGAAGAGACCCAGTACTTC. The encoded protein is CASSSTARSEETQYF.

The chain links TRBV29-1 to TRBJ1-1, with TRBD1 matching over 10 bases. Unmatched junction bases numbered 13, after V lost 7 bases and J lost 8 bases. CDR3 length: 14 residues. Germline V lookup: CDR1 SQVTM, CDR2 ANQGSEA. The CDR3 DNA reads as TGCAGCGCGGCGGGACAGGGGTCACTCCCGGAAGCTTTCTTT. This sequence encodes CSAAGQGSLPEAFF.

The chain is built from TRBV5-4 and TRBJ1-1; D remains ambiguous. CDR1 SGHNT and CDR2 YYREEE come from the germline V gene (reference sequence). Trimming took off 0 bases at V and 9 bases at J, with 12 bases between the two ends. CDR3 length: 13 residues. The CDR3 DNA is TGTGCCAGCAGCTTGGGGGAACACGACCAAGCTTTCTTT. This codes for CASSLGEHDQAFF.

A single count supports this clone. The chain recombines TRBV19 with TRBJ1-1, with 7 bases matching TRBD1. CDR1 LNHDA and CDR2 SQIVND come from the germline V gene (reference sequence). Unmatched junction bases numbered 10, after V lost 5 bases and J lost 4 bases. This CDR3 is 15 amino acids long. Here the CDR3 DNA reads TGTGCCAGTAGTCCCGGGAGGCAGGGGGGCACTGAAGCTTTCTTT. Amino acids: CASSPGRQGGTEAFF. The full variable domain, its missing parts supplied by reference TRBV19 and TRBJ1-1, is DGGITQSPKYLFRKEGQNVTLSCEQNLNHDAMYWYRQDPGQGLRLIYYSQIVNDFQKGDIAEGYSVSREKKESFPLTVTSAQKNPTAFYLCASSPGRQGGTEAFFGQGTRLTVV.

The rearrangement joins TRBV5-1 to TRBJ2-7; 7 nucleotides agree with TRBD2. This CDR3 has 15 amino acids. CDR1 SGHRS and CDR2 YFSETQ come from the germline V gene. Germline trimming cut 2 bases from V and 3 bases from J; bases unmatched to any gene: 8. The CDR3 DNA follows: TGCGCCAGCAGCTTATTTCCTAGCGGAGTCTACGAGCAGTACTTC. Translated, it gives CASSLFPSGVYEQYF.

The V and J genes are TRBV6-2 or TRBV6-3 and TRBJ1-3; D might be TRBD1 (5 bases). The CDR3 consists of 15 residues. CDR1 is MNHEY and CDR2 is SVGEGT in the germline V gene. The germline V and J ends were trimmed by 2 bases and 0 bases, with 8 bases remaining between them. CDR3 sequence reads: CASSYPGVSGNTIYF. The CDR3 coding sequence is TGTGCCAGCAGTTACCCGGGGGTCTCTGGAAACACCATATATTTT.

This chain connects TRBV19 to TRBJ1-3, with D unresolved. This CDR3 spans 14 amino acids. From germline, CDR1 is LNHDA and CDR2 SQIVND (reference sequence). Deletions cut 8 bases from V and 3 bases from J, with 14 bases between. CDR3 DNA: TGTGCCAGTCACTTCGACAAGTTTGGAAACACCATATATTTT. Translated: CASHFDKFGNTIYF.

The rearrangement uses TRBV5-1 and TRBJ2-5; TRBD2 agrees at 12 bases. In germline, CDR1 is SGHRS, CDR2 YFSETQ. There are 16 residues in the CDR3. After removal of 0 bases from V and 3 bases from J, the junction contained 3 bases not matched to a gene. In DNA form, the CDR3 reads TGCGCCAGCAGCTTGGTTAGGACTAGCGGGGAAGAGACCCAGTACTTC. Translating it yields CASSLVRTSGEETQYF.

The rearrangement links TRBV6-7 to TRBJ2-1; 9 bases line up with TRBD2. TRBV6-7 is recorded as an ORF, its role being uncertain. V was pared by 2 bases and J by 8 bases, with 28 bases of the junction left unmatched. The CDR3 is 22 amino acids. CDR3 DNA sequence: TGTGCCAGCAGTTACCCCTCCCGCCTTGACAGGGCCGGGGCGGGGGGGCCTGATGAGCAGTTCTTC. It yields the protein CASSYPSRLDRAGAGGPDEQFF.

The table lists this clone with a count of one. This rearrangement joins TRBV4-1 to TRBJ2-7; no definite D call. Trimming left V 1 base short and J 3 bases short, with 10 bases between. CDR3 length: 14 residues. The germline CDR1 and CDR2 sequences are MGHRA and YSYEKL. The CDR3 reads CASSQGTEYYEQYF. The CDR3 DNA is TGCGCCAGCAGCCAAGGGACGGAATACTACGAGCAGTACTTC.

The chain links TRBV29-1 to TRBJ2-7, with 7 bases that match TRBD1. The J segment lost 2 bases and the V segment lost 6 bases, leaving 10 bases of the junction unmatched. The CDR3 is 14 residues long. Germline V lookup: CDR1 SQVTM, CDR2 ANQGSEA. CDR3 loop: CSVARDRNTYEQYF. For the CDR3, the DNA is TGCAGCGTGGCCCGGGACAGAAATACCTACGAGCAGTACTTC.

The J gene is TRBJ2-1, the V gene TRBV7-2; D remains unclear. Trimming shortened V by 6 bases and J by 8 bases, and 8 bases separated the two germline ends. There are 11 residues in the CDR3. Looked up from germline, CDR1 is SGHTA and CDR2 is FQGNSA. CDR3 protein: CASRTGHEQFF. The CDR3 DNA follows: TGTGCCAGCAGGACCGGCCATGAGCAGTTCTTC.

The gene calls are TRBV6-4 and TRBJ2-1; D is undetermined. The CDR3 consists of 15 residues. V was pared by 0 bases and J by 8 bases, with 14 bases between. Germline CDR1 is MRHNA and CDR2 is SNTAGT. CDR3 DNA: TGTGCCAGCAGTGACTCGAGTGGGATCGTGGATGAGCAGTTCTTC. Translation: CASSDSSGIVDEQFF.

The J gene is TRBJ1-1, the V gene TRBV28; 8 positions agree with TRBD1. Germline-derived CDR1 and CDR2 are MDHEN and SYDVKM. The V gene end was trimmed by 3 bases and the J gene end by 4 bases; junction bases not matched to a gene: 4. The CDR3 loop spans 14 amino acids. The CDR3 sequence is CASSLGDRTTEAFF. The DNA for the CDR3 is TGTGCCAGCAGTTTGGGGGACAGGACCACTGAAGCTTTCTTT.